This T cell receptor (beta chain) was identified during a study of blood T cell repertoires in COVID-19 (dated by TCRdb to between 2020 and 2021). Background on the whole study: Samples from collaborators originated in the United States, Italy and Spain and spanned both the acute and convalescent phases of COVID-19. The material from the prospective study consisted of cDNA or gDNA derived from T cells, B-cell-depleted T cells, or PBMCs. Subjects who had been exposed to COVID-19, were actively infected with it, or had recovered from it provided the deeply sampled blood TCRbeta repertoires that made up the dataset. The repertoires were released in a freely available public database intended as a resource for research on the immune response to SARS-CoV-2. The samples were drawn from the first 160 participants of the ongoing ImmuneRACE study and from over 950 subjects provided by 6 global collaborators. Nearly every sample came with metadata listing a de-identified subject ID, COVID-19 status, age in years and sex. Where available, HLA class I and class II types were taken from metadata supplied by the sample provider and were not determined by assay-based typing.

As for this clone: Its antigen is currently not known. Base qualities were left out, and no much larger clone turns up one base away.

Study-wide conclusions, independent of this receptor: How much clinical and demographic metadata was included differed by source and by participant, and the metadata was provided uncurated.

Each collaborating institution followed its own protocols to collect whole blood in K2EDTA tubes. For TCRbeta analysis, collaborators shipped samples in one of three forms: frozen whole blood, isolated PBMCs, or DNA extracted from either of those sample types. TCRbeta CDR3 regions were amplified from genomic DNA using the immunoSEQ Assay, a bias-controlled multiplex PCR. The original methods were these. Within the assay, amplification of reference gene primers was used to estimate how many nucleated cells each sample contained. To quantify the absolute abundance of each unique TCRbeta CDR3 rearrangement, sequence reads were collapsed and filtered. Productive Simpson clonality was computed per sample as the square root of Simpson's diversity index over productive rearrangements. TCRdb provides this immuneACCESS table in a form limited to in-frame rearrangements. Some clones are lacking; in checked studies, under half of them reflect an unresolved V gene, and why the rest are absent is not known. V, J and clone size were drawn from that table, and D and trimming were deduced from the DNA. This sample gives about 59,000 clones in total; about 90% of them show up just once. About 7% of the sample is in the top ten clones.

For CDR1 and CDR2, the germline V gene lists SGHVS and FNYEAQ. V lost 1 base and J lost 5 bases, and the count of bases not matched to a germline gene is 5. Inclusive of the bounding cysteine and phenylalanine, the CDR3 is 16 residues long. Of all the DNA, just the CDR3 is kept, 48 bases in frame from base 1. This TCR was sampled from a man aged 55 to 70 with active or convalescent COVID-19. Recombination joined TRBV7-6 with TRBJ2-2, with TRBD1 matching 9 junction bases. The sequencing sample was made of peripheral blood. The CDR3 reads as follows: CASSLGSTGGTGELFF. The bases are TGTGCCAGCAGCTTAGGTTCGACAGGGGGAACCGGGGAGCTGTTTTTT.